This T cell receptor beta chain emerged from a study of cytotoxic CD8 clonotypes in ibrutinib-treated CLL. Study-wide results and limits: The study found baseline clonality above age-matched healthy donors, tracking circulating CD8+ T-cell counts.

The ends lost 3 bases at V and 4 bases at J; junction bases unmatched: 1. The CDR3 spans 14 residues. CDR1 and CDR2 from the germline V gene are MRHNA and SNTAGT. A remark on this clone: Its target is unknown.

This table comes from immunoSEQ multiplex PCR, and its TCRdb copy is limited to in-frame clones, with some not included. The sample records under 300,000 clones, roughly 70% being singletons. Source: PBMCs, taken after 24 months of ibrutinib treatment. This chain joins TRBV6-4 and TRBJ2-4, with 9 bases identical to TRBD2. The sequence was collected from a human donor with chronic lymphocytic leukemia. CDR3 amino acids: CASSEAGGKNIQYF. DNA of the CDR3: TGTGCCAGCAGTGAGGCGGGAGGGAAAAACATTCAGTACTTC.